These 27 T cell receptor beta chains were sequenced from one sample in a study of T cell responses to AZD1222 COVID-19 vaccine. Repertoires were generated with immunoSEQ multiplex PCR, while TCRdb's copy carries only in-frame clones and drops some. The table has approximately 46,000 clones, over 60% seen once. The sample here was peripheral blood, taken on day 0 of AZD1222 vaccination. These receptors were taken from an adult in good health.

The rearrangement joins TRBV5-6 to TRBJ1-4; no clear D. The CDR3 has 14 residues. CDR1 and CDR2 from the germline V gene are SGHDT and YYEEEE. With 2 bases removed from V and 7 bases from J, the gap between germline ends came to 12 bases. The CDR3 bases are TGTGCCAGCAGCTTCCTTCAGTCTGGTGAAAAACTGTTTTTT. Amino acid sequence: CASSFLQSGEKLFF.

This chain connects TRBV28 to TRBJ1-6, with 9 bases lining up with TRBD1. This CDR3 is 17 amino acids long. CDR1 MDHEN and CDR2 SYDVKM come from the germline V gene. V shed 6 bases and J 6 bases; nucleotides not matched to a gene: 12. CDR3 in DNA: TGTGCCAGCAGCACCTATAGACAGGGGGGGGGTAATTCACCCCTCCACTTT. Protein sequence: CASSTYRQGGGNSPLHF. Full variable domain (missing parts from reference TRBV28 and TRBJ1-6): DVKVTQSSRYLVKRTGEKVFLECVQDMDHENMFWYRQDPGLGLRLIYFSYDVKMKEKGDIPEGYSVSREKKERFSLILESASTNQTSMYLCASSTYRQGGGNSPLHFGNGTRLTVT.

The J gene is TRBJ1-2, the V gene TRBV28; no clear D. This CDR3 has 13 amino acids. Trimming pared 5 bases from V and 2 bases from J, leaving 9 bases between. The germline gives CDR1 MDHEN, CDR2 SYDVKM. This CDR3 is CASSPDSNYGYTF. The CDR3 region has the DNA TGTGCCAGCAGTCCGGATTCCAACTATGGCTACACCTTC.

The chain links TRBV30 to TRBJ1-5; D is ambiguous. V was trimmed by 4 bases and J by 5 bases, leaving 12 bases between them. This CDR3 spans 13 amino acids. CDR1 and CDR2 from the germline V gene are GTSNPN and SVGIG (reference sequence). The CDR3 DNA reads as TGTGCCTGGAATAATGACCGCTATCAGCCCCAGCATTTT. Protein sequence: CAWNNDRYQPQHF. The full variable domain, rest sourced from reference TRBV30 and TRBJ1-5, is SQTIHQWPATLVQPVGSPLSLECTVEGTSNPNLYWYRQAAGRGLQLLFYSVGIGQISSEVPQNLSASRPQDRQFILSSKKLLLSDSGFYLCAWNNDRYQPQHFGDGTRLSIL.

The chain carries TRBV11-2 and TRBJ2-6, with D possibly being TRBD1 or TRBD2 (6 bases each). The V end was cut by 3 bases, the J end by 8 bases, with 8 bases between. The CDR3 runs 13 residues. Germline lookup yields CDR1 SGHAT and CDR2 FQNNGV. In DNA form, the CDR3 reads TGTGCCAGCAGCTTTCGGGGGCCCAACGTCCTGACTTTC. Its protein product is CASSFRGPNVLTF.

The chain has TRBV5-1 and TRBJ2-7, with D uncertain. Germline V CDR1 and CDR2: SGHRS, YFSETQ. Trimming took 4 bases from V and 1 from J, leaving 12 bases between them. The CDR3 length is 14 residues. This CDR3 reads CASSQSSGSYEQYF. In DNA, the CDR3 is TGCGCCAGCAGCCAGAGCTCGGGTTCCTACGAGCAGTACTTC.

The V gene is TRBV2, the J gene TRBJ1-2; no clear D. The CDR3 loop spans 14 amino acids. CDR1 is SNHLY and CDR2 is FYNNEI in the germline V gene. V gave up 2 bases and J gave up 4 bases, with 11 bases separating them. The CDR3 bases are TGTGCCAGCAGTGAAAGGTCCGGGAGCTATGGCTACACCTTC. Translation gives CASSERSGSYGYTF.

V and J are TRBV5-1 and TRBJ1-4; no definite D call. CDR1 SGHRS and CDR2 YFSETQ come from the germline V gene. Deletions cut 2 bases from V and 8 bases from J, with 13 bases between. This CDR3 region has 14 residues. The CDR3 bases are TGCGCCAGCAGCTTAAGTCCCTCGGGGGAAAAACTGTTTTTT. Protein product: CASSLSPSGEKLFF.

The chain uses TRBV19 and TRBJ2-3, with D perhaps matching TRBD1 or TRBD2 (5 bases each). CDR3 size: 16 residues. In germline, CDR1 is LNHDA, CDR2 SQIVND (reference sequence). Trimming stripped 7 bases from V and 6 bases from J, with 23 bases between. The CDR3 loop reads CASTYRGTGPSDTQYF. In DNA, the CDR3 is TGTGCCAGTACATATCGGGGAACAGGTCCATCGGATACGCAGTATTTT.

The chain joins TRBV13 to TRBJ1-5; D is perhaps TRBD1 (6 bases). The CDR3 has 16 amino acids. V lost 0 bases to trimming and J lost 2 bases, with 11 bases between them. Per the germline V gene, CDR1 is PRHDT and CDR2 is FYEKMQ (reference sequence). The CDR3 spells CASSLGGGLGNQPQHF. The CDR3 region has the DNA TGTGCCAGCAGCTTAGGAGGGGGATTGGGCAATCAGCCCCAGCATTTT.

CDR3 amino acids: CASSLYRTGGMSNEKLFF. The CDR3 coding sequence is TGTGCCAGCTCACTTTACCGGACAGGGGGCATGTCTAATGAAAAACTGTTTTTT. This chain uses TRBV18 with TRBJ1-4; 11 nucleotides match TRBD1. V dropped 4 bases and J dropped 3; count of bases not matched to a gene: 10. Germline assignment: CDR1 KGHSH and CDR2 LQKENI. CDR3 length: 18 residues.

V and J are TRBV5-6 and TRBJ1-1, with D maybe TRBD1 (6 bases). The CDR3 has 13 residues. CDR1 SGHDT and CDR2 YYEEEE come from the germline V gene. V lost 4 bases and J lost 5, with 12 bases in between. The CDR3 sequence is CASSPIQGTEAFF. The CDR3 coding sequence is TGTGCCAGCAGCCCTATCCAGGGGACTGAAGCTTTCTTT.

In the case of this clone: Different DNA sequences within this sample yield the same CDR3. The CDR3 DNA sequence: TGTGCCAGCAGCTTAGCTGGACAGAACACTGAAGCTTTCTTT. Translating gives CASSLAGQNTEAFF. The chain employs TRBV11-2 and TRBJ1-1; a weak D match, TRBD1 (5 bases). V lost 1 base to trimming and J lost 1 base, with 7 bases between them. CDR1 and CDR2 from the germline V gene are SGHAT and FQNNGV. This CDR3 is 14 amino acids long.

The chain carries TRBV19 and TRBJ1-1, with D possibly TRBD1 on 5 matching bases. The V gene's germline CDR1 is LNHDA and CDR2 SQIVND (reference sequence). V was pared by 7 bases and J by 4 bases, with 16 bases between. The CDR3 spans 14 residues. The CDR3 reads CASIDSGYGTEAFF. The CDR3 DNA is TGTGCCAGTATTGATTCAGGGTATGGCACTGAAGCTTTCTTT.

This chain links TRBV28 with TRBJ1-1; D possibly corresponds to TRBD1 (5 bases). CDR1 is MDHEN, CDR2 SYDVKM, per germline. Trimming stripped 6 bases from V and 0 bases from J, with 14 bases between. This CDR3 spans 15 amino acids. CDR3 sequence reads: CASREGAGMNTEAFF. The CDR3 nucleotides are TGTGCCAGCAGGGAAGGGGCAGGGATGAACACTGAAGCTTTCTTT.

The chain couples TRBV29-1 to TRBJ1-2; TRBD1 aligns across 7 bases. Looked up from germline, CDR1 is SQVTM and CDR2 is ANQGSEA. V dropped 2 bases and J dropped 0; count of bases not matched to a gene: 6. The CDR3 is made up of 15 amino acids. In DNA, the CDR3 is TGCAGCGTTGAACTCGGGACAGAAGCTAACTATGGCTACACCTTC. Translated, it gives CSVELGTEANYGYTF. Together with reference TRBV29-1 and TRBJ1-2, the CDR3 gives the full variable domain: SAVISQKPSRDICQRGTSLTIQCQVDSQVTMMFWYRQQPGQSLTLIATANQGSEATYESGFVIDKFPISRPNLTFSTLTVSNMSPEDSSIYLCSVELGTEANYGYTFGSGTRLTVV.

The chain links TRBV11-2 to TRBJ2-1; 8 positions agree with TRBD2. The CDR3 consists of 17 residues. The germline gives CDR1 SGHAT, CDR2 FQNNGV. V lost 5 bases and J lost 3; bases outside the gene matches: 12. CDR3 sequence: CASSPHLSGTNYNEQFF. For the CDR3, the DNA is TGTGCCAGCAGCCCTCACCTTAGCGGGACAAACTACAATGAGCAGTTCTTC.

CDR3 DNA sequence: TGTGCCAGCAGTTTCGACCGGGACGGACCCCGGGGACAGTTCTTC. Its protein product is CASSFDRDGPRGQFF. This chain joins TRBV6-5 and TRBJ2-1; D is tentatively TRBD1 or TRBD2 (5 bases each). Germline CDR1 and CDR2: MNHEY and SVGAGI. The CDR3 covers 15 residues. V shed 4 bases and J shed 13 bases, with 23 bases lying between them.

The rearrangement links TRBV15 to TRBJ2-7; the D gene is possibly TRBD2 (6 bases). Trimming removed 5 bases at V and 5 bases at J, with 13 bases between. Germline lookup yields CDR1 LNHNV and CDR2 YYDKDF (reference sequence). The CDR3 loop spans 13 amino acids. CDR3 sequence: CATSPLSGDEQYF. The CDR3 region has the DNA TGTGCCACCAGCCCTCTTTCGGGGGACGAGCAGTACTTC.

This clone was observed once. The V gene is TRBV5-1, the J gene TRBJ1-5; perhaps TRBD1 as D (6 bases). V was clipped by 1 base and J by 7 bases, with 12 bases between them. Germline V gene lookup returns CDR1 SGHRS and CDR2 YFSETQ. The CDR3 consists of 14 residues. Written as DNA, the CDR3 is TGCGCCAGCAGCTTGTTGGGGGCGGGGCAGCCCCAGCATTTT. Translating gives CASSLLGAGQPQHF.

This clone appeared once. The chain joins TRBV2 to TRBJ1-1; weak D call: TRBD1 (5 bases). Germline CDR1 SNHLY, CDR2 FYNNEI. The CDR3 is made up of 16 amino acids. Trimming took off 6 bases at V and 0 bases at J, with 17 bases between the two ends. CDR3 in DNA: TGTGCCAGCAGCCGTGCGGGGGGATCAATGAACACTGAAGCTTTCTTT. It codes for CASSRAGGSMNTEAFF.

This sequence joins TRBV20-1 and TRBJ2-5; D not certain. The germline V gene encodes CDR1 DFQATT and CDR2 SNEGSKA (reference sequence). This CDR3 comprises 11 residues. Trimming removed 3 bases at V and 0 bases at J, with 2 bases between. The CDR3 DNA reads TGCAGTGCTAGCAACCAAGAGACCCAGTACTTC. This gives the protein CSASNQETQYF.

This chain joins TRBV7-2 and TRBJ2-7; a possible D gene is TRBD1 (6 bases). Germline V gives CDR1 SGHTA, CDR2 FQGNSA. V was trimmed by 1 base and J by 5 bases, leaving 12 bases between them. The CDR3 has 14 amino acids. The CDR3 region has the DNA TGTGCCAGCAGCTTAGTGGGGGCAAGCCACGAGCAGTACTTC. Translating it yields CASSLVGASHEQYF.

This clone was found a few times. The rearrangement links TRBV28 to TRBJ1-2, with TRBD1 as a possible D gene (6 bases). This CDR3 spans 14 amino acids. Germline V lookup: CDR1 MDHEN, CDR2 SYDVKM. V was trimmed by 8 bases and J by 5 bases, leaving 18 bases between them. The CDR3 DNA reads as TGTGCCAGCCGCGTAGGGGGGCCCATATATGGCTACACCTTC. Its translation is CASRVGGPIYGYTF.

This chain joins TRBV6-5 and TRBJ2-5; possibly TRBD1 or TRBD2 for D (6 bases each). CDR3 length equals 13 residues. V was cut by 7 bases and J by 4 bases, with 13 bases left in between. Germline loops: CDR1 MNHEY, CDR2 SVGAGI. The CDR3 DNA is TGTGCCAGCATACGGGGGCCGGGAGAGACCCAGTACTTC. Residues: CASIRGPGETQYF.

V usage is TRBV7-9 and J usage is TRBJ2-1, with TRBD2 identical over 9 bases. The J segment lost 5 bases and the V segment lost 0 bases, leaving 5 bases of the junction unmatched. This CDR3 spans 16 amino acids. Germline CDR1 reads SEHNR; CDR2 reads FQNEAQ (reference sequence). The CDR3 region is CASSLALRGGDNEQFF. Written as DNA, the CDR3 is TGTGCCAGCAGCTTAGCTCTCCGCGGGGGGGACAATGAGCAGTTCTTC.

This chain links TRBV5-1 with TRBJ1-2, with TRBD1 matching over 11 bases. CDR1 SGHRS and CDR2 YFSETQ come from the germline V gene. The CDR3 has 14 amino acids. After removal of 0 bases from V and 12 bases from J, the junction contained 7 bases not matched to a gene. The CDR3 region has the DNA TGCGCCAGCAGCTTGGAGGGACAGGGGGTTGAGAACACCTTC. This encodes CASSLEGQGVENTF.